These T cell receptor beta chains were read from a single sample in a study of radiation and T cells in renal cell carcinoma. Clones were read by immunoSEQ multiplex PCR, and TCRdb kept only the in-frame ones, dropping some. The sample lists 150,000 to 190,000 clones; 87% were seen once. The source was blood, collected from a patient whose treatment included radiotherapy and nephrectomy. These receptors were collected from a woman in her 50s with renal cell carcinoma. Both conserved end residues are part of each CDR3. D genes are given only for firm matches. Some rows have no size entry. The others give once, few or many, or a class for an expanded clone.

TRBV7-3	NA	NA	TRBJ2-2	TGTGCCAGCAGCTGGTTGGCGGGGACGAACACCGGGGAGCTGTTTTTT	CASSWLAGTNTGELFF
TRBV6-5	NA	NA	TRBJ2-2	TGTGCCAGCATTTCTCTTCTGACCGGGGAGCTGTTTTTT	CASISLLTGELFF
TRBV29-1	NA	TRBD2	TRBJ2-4	TGCAGCGTTCTAGCGGGGGGCGTTCTAGCCAAAAACATTCAGTACTTC	CSVLAGGVLAKNIQYF
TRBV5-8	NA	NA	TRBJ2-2	TGTGCCAGCAGCATCTTAAACACCGGGGAGCTGTTTTTT	CASSILNTGELFF
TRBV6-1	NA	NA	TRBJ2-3	TGTGCCAGCAGTGAACCAGGCGGGGGCATCACAGATACGCAGTATTTT	CASSEPGGGITDTQYF
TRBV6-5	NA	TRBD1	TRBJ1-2	TGTGCCAGCAGCCCAGGGGGTGGCTACACCTTC	CASSPGGGYTF
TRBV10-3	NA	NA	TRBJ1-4	TGTGCCATCAGTAGACAGGTTGATGAAAAACTGTTTTTT	CAISRQVDEKLFF
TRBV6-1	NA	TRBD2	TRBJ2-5	TGTGCCAGCAGTGAAGCTGGCCTCGCGGGAGGCCAGTACTTC	CASSEAGLAGGQYF
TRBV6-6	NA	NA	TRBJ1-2	TGTGCCAGCATCCTGCCGACAGGCTATGGCTACACCTTC	CASILPTGYGYTF
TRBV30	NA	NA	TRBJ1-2	TGTGCCTGGAGTGTAGGGGGGACGGTCTATGGCTACACCTTC	CAWSVGGTVYGYTF
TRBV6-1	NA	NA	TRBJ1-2	TGTGCCAGCAGTGTAAGACCGGTTGGGGATGGCTACACCTTC	CASSVRPVGDGYTF
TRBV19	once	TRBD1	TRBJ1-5	TGTGCCAGTAGTATACGCAGGGGGCAGGAGGGCAATCAGCCCCAGCATTTT	CASSIRRGQEGNQPQHF
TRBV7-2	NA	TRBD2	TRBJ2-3	TGTGCCAGCAGCTTAGGACTAGCGGGGGGGGAAGATACGCAGTATTTT	CASSLGLAGGEDTQYF
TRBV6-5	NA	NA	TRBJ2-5	TGTGCCAGCAGTTACGGGTCCGGTGGGGAGACCCAGTACTTC	CASSYGSGGETQYF
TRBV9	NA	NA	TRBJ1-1	TGTGCCAGCAGCGAACAGCCGAACACTGAAGCTTTCTTT	CASSEQPNTEAFF
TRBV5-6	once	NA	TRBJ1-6	TGTGCCAGCAGCTTGTCAGGGGAACCCATAAGTGCACCCCTCCACTTT	CASSLSGEPISAPLHF
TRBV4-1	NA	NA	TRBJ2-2	TGCGCCAGCAGCCCCCTAGGATGGAAGGGGAGGAGTACCGGGGAGCTGTTTTTT	CASSPLGWKGRSTGELFF
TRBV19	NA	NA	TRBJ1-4	TGTGCCAGTAGTATGCTCGGGGCAGGGAATGAAAAACTGTTTTTT	CASSMLGAGNEKLFF
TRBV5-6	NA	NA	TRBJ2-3	TGTGCCAGCAGCTTGGGGACCCGCACAGATACGCAGTATTTT	CASSLGTRTDTQYF
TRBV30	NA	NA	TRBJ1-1	TGTGCCTGGAGGTCGGCAGGGTACACTGAAGCTTTCTTT	CAWRSAGYTEAFF
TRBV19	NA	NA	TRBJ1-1	TGTGCCAGTAGTATTCAGCCCTCGGGGACTGAAGCTTTCTTT	CASSIQPSGTEAFF
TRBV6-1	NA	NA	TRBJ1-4	TGTGCCAGCAGAGGGGCCGGCCCCGAAAAACTGTTTTTT	CASRGAGPEKLFF
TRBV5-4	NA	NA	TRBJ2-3	TGTGCCAGCACCAGGGACTTAACAGATACGCAGTATTTT	CASTRDLTDTQYF
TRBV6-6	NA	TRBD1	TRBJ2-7	TGTGCCAGCAGTCACCGGGACAGATATTCCTACGAGCAGTACTTC	CASSHRDRYSYEQYF
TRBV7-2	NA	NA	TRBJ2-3	TGTGCCAGCAGCGAACAGGTGTCGGAGGGCACAGATACGCAGTATTTT	CASSEQVSEGTDTQYF
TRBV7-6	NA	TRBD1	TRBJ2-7	TGTGCCAGCAGTTCGGTGGGACAGGGAGTGGGCGAGCAGTACTTC	CASSSVGQGVGEQYF
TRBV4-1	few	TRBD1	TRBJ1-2	TGCGCCAGCAGCCAGGGGACAGGGTTTGGCTACACCTTC	CASSQGTGFGYTF
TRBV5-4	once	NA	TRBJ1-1	TGTGCCAGCAGCCAAAAGTGGGGGAACACTGAAGCTTTCTTT	CASSQKWGNTEAFF
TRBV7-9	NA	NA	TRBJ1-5	TGTGCCAGCGCCATGGGGGCGGATAGCAATCAGCCCCAGCATTTT	CASAMGADSNQPQHF
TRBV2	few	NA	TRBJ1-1	TGTGCCAGCAGTGAAGAGGGTAGAATGAACACTGAAGCTTTCTTT	CASSEEGRMNTEAFF
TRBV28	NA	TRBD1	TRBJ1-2	TGTGCCAGCAGTTTACTTCCTCCTCGGACAGGAGCAGGAGGAGGCTACACCTTC	CASSLLPPRTGAGGGYTF
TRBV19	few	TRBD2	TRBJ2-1	TGTGCCAGTAGTCTTGGGGGAGGGAGTTACAATGAGCAGTTCTTC	CASSLGGGSYNEQFF
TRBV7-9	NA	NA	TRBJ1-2	TGTGCCAGCAGTCTAGCTACAAACTATGGCTACACCTTC	CASSLATNYGYTF
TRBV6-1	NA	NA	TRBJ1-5	TGTGCCAGCAGTGAGGTAAAAGGGCAGCCCCAGCATTTT	CASSEVKGQPQHF
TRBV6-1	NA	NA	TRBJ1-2	TGTGCCAGCAGTGAAGCCTGGGGTGGCTATGGCTACACCTTC	CASSEAWGGYGYTF
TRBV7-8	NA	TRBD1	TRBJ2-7	TGTGCCAGCAGCCTGGACAGGGTTGACGAGCAGTACTTC	CASSLDRVDEQYF
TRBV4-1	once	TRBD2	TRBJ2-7	TGCGCCAGCAGCCAACGGACTAGCGGGGATGGGTCCTACGAGCAGTACTTC	CASSQRTSGDGSYEQYF
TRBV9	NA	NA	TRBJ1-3	TGTGCCAGCAGCGCCTCAGATGGGGACAACACCATATATTTT	CASSASDGDNTIYF
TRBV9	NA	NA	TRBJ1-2	TGTGCCAGCAGCACAGATACGGCAGCTAACTATGGCTACACCTTC	CASSTDTAANYGYTF
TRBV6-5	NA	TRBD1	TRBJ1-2	TGTGCCAGCAGTCCCTCCCGGACAGGGAACTATGGCTACACCTTC	CASSPSRTGNYGYTF
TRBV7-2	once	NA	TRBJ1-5	TGTGCCAGCAGCCTGGACGGTCGGGGGGTAAATCAGCCCCAGCATTTT	CASSLDGRGVNQPQHF
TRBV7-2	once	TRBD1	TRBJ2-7	TGTGCCAGCAACCCCCTGGGACAGGGTTCCGAGCAGTACTTC	CASNPLGQGSEQYF
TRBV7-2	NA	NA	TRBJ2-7	TGTGCCAGCAGCTTAAAGAACTCCTACGAGCAGTACTTC	CASSLKNSYEQYF
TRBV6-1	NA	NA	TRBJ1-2	TGTGCCAGCAGTGCCCAGGGGAGACTCGGTGGAGGCTACACCTTC	CASSAQGRLGGGYTF
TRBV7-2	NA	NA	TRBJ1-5	TGTGCCAGCAGCTTAAGGGCAGGGTCGAATCAGCCCCAGCATTTT	CASSLRAGSNQPQHF
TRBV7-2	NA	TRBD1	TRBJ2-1	TGTGCCAGCAGCCTCCGGGACAGAAACCTCGATGAGCAGTTCTTC	CASSLRDRNLDEQFF
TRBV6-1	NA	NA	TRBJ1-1	TGTGCCAGCAGTGCGGTTCAGGGGTTCGGCACTGAAGCTTTCTTT	CASSAVQGFGTEAFF
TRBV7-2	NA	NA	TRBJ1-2	TGTGCCAGCAGCTTAGGGTCCAGGACCGGGGGTGGTGGCTACACCTTC	CASSLGSRTGGGGYTF
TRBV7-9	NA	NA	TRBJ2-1	TGTGCCAGCCGGCCAGGGGTGGGGGATGAGCAGTTCTTC	CASRPGVGDEQFF
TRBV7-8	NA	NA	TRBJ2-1	TGTGCCAGCAGCACGACTGGAGACAATGAGCAGTTCTTC	CASSTTGDNEQFF
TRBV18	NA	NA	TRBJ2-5	TGTGCCAGCTCAACAGGGTCCCAGGAGACCCAGTACTTC	CASSTGSQETQYF
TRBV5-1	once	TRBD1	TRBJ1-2	TGCGCCAGCAGCTCGACAGGGGACTACTATGGCTACACCTTC	CASSSTGDYYGYTF
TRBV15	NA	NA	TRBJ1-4	TGTGCCACCAGCAGAGATCTAGGTGAAAAACTGTTTTTT	CATSRDLGEKLFF
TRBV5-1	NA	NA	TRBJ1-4	TGCGCCAGCAGCCTGACCGCCGCAACTAATGAAAAACTGTTTTTT	CASSLTAATNEKLFF
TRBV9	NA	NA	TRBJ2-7	TGTGCCAGCAGCGTAGTTGGTAGGGTGGGAGACGAGCAGTACTTC	CASSVVGRVGDEQYF